The 31 T cell receptor beta chains below all came from one sample that was sequenced in a study of blood T cell repertoires in COVID-19. TCRdb's table, derived via immunoSEQ multiplex PCR, lists solely in-frame clones and lacks some. This table holds about 100,000 clones, about 90% found once. Sample: peripheral blood. The receptors here all came from a man aged 25 to 40 in a cohort sampled during active COVID-19.

The chain links TRBV6-5 to TRBJ1-2, with TRBD1 matching 8 bases. This CDR3 has 15 residues. V shed 5 bases, J shed 3 bases, and the junction held 8 bases outside the gene matches. CDR1 and CDR2 from the germline V gene are MNHEY and SVGAGI. The CDR3 protein is CASSRIPGQDYGYTF. In DNA form, the CDR3 reads TGTGCCAGCAGTAGAATTCCGGGACAGGACTATGGCTACACCTTC.

The chain recombines TRBV9 with TRBJ1-1; the match to TRBD1 covers 7 bases. The CDR3 spans 14 residues. J lost 7 bases, V lost 0 bases, and 6 bases had no gene match. The germline V gene encodes CDR1 SGDLS and CDR2 YYNGEE. The chain's CDR3 is CASSVGGTDIEAFF. The CDR3 nucleotides read TGTGCCAGCAGCGTAGGGGGGACAGACATTGAAGCTTTCTTT.

V and J are TRBV4-2 and TRBJ1-2; D is possibly TRBD1 (6 bases). The CDR3 spans 15 residues. Germline CDR1 is LGHNA and CDR2 is YNFKEQ. Trimming took 0 bases from V and 7 from J, leaving 15 bases between them. The CDR3 loop is CASSQDRQGSRGYTF. DNA of the CDR3: TGTGCCAGCAGCCAAGACCGCCAGGGGAGTCGTGGCTACACCTTC.

This clone was seen a handful of times. The CDR3 nucleotides are TGTGCCTGGAGTAATAGCGGGGGCGCAGATACGCAGTATTTT. Amino acid sequence: CAWSNSGGADTQYF. This rearrangement joins TRBV30 to TRBJ2-3; 9 bases are a match to TRBD2. Looked up from germline, CDR1 is GTSNPN and CDR2 is SVGIG (reference sequence). Germline trimming cut 2 bases from V and 4 bases from J; bases unmatched to any gene: 4. The CDR3 is 14 amino acids.

The rearrangement joins TRBV3-1 (or the pseudogene TRBV3-2) to TRBJ1-1; the match to TRBD1 covers 10 bases. Germline CDR1 reads LGHDT; CDR2 reads YNNKEL (reference sequence). J was trimmed by 7 bases and V by 10 bases; bases with no gene match: 9. The CDR3 is 13 residues long. CDR3 sequence (DNA): TGTGCCACTATGGGACAGGGGAGGCTTGAAGCTTTCTTT. It translates to CATMGQGRLEAFF.

This chain joins TRBV7-6 and TRBJ2-3; TRBD2 matches 12 bases. The V segment lost 5 bases and the J segment 4 bases; nucleotides outside the gene matches: 16. Germline V CDR1 and CDR2: SGHVS, FNYEAQ. The CDR3 sequence is 19 residues long. CDR3 sequence: CASSPGESSGGASADTQYF. In DNA, the CDR3 is TGTGCCAGCAGCCCAGGGGAGTCTAGCGGGGGGGCCTCGGCAGATACGCAGTATTTT. The whole variable domain, filled in from reference TRBV7-6 and TRBJ2-3, reads GAGVSQSPRYKVTKRGQDVALRCDPISGHVSLYWYRQALGQGPEFLTYFNYEAQQDKSGLPNDRFSAERPEGSISTLTIQRTEQRDSAMYRCASSPGESSGGASADTQYFGPGTRLTVL.

The chain uses TRBV9 and TRBJ1-1; D might be TRBD1 (6 bases). The CDR3 runs 14 residues. CDR1 is SGDLS, CDR2 YYNGEE, per germline. Trimming took 4 bases from V and 2 from J, leaving 12 bases between them. This CDR3 is CASSLVGTNTEAFF. For the CDR3, the DNA is TGTGCCAGCAGCCTAGTCGGGACAAACACTGAAGCTTTCTTT.

The V and J genes are TRBV2 and TRBJ2-3; the match to TRBD2 covers 10 bases. J gave up 1 base and V 3 bases, and 1 base lay outside the gene matches. The CDR3 is 15 amino acids. Germline V gene sequence: CDR1 SNHLY, CDR2 FYNNEI. The CDR3 coding sequence is TGTGCCAGCAGTGACGGACTAGCGGGCACAGATACGCAGTATTTT. It encodes CASSDGLAGTDTQYF.

The chain combines TRBV23-1 with TRBJ2-5, with 7 bases lining up with TRBD2. TRBV23-1 belongs to the ORF category, with a function that is uncertain. This CDR3 is 16 amino acids long. V lost 0 bases to trimming and J lost 1 base; unmatched junction nucleotides: 5. The CDR3 here is CASSQSIAGSQETQYF. CDR3 DNA sequence: TGCGCCAGCAGTCAATCGATAGCGGGCAGCCAAGAGACCCAGTACTTC.

This sequence joins TRBV18 and TRBJ2-3; no firm D call. V was pared by 5 bases and J by 0 bases, with 6 bases between. The germline V gene has CDR1 KGHSH and CDR2 LQKENI. This CDR3 is 13 amino acids long. CDR3 in DNA: TGTGCCAGCTCAGGAGTCAGCACAGATACGCAGTATTTT. Its protein is CASSGVSTDTQYF.

As DNA, the CDR3 is TGTGCCAGCACCAACCTAAGAAGAGGGAACTATGGCTACACCTTC. Encoded protein: CASTNLRRGNYGYTF. The J gene is TRBJ1-2, the V gene TRBV6-5; no definite D call. The V gene lost 7 bases and the J gene lost 2 bases, with 17 bases spanning the gap. The CDR3 has 15 residues. From germline, CDR1 is MNHEY and CDR2 SVGAGI.

This CDR3 reads CASSFRVGQPQHF. CDR3 DNA: TGTGCCAGCAGCTTCAGGGTAGGTCAGCCCCAGCATTTT. This chain joins TRBV7-2 and TRBJ1-5; D possibly corresponds to TRBD1 (5 bases). Trimming shortened V by 3 bases and J by 6 bases, and 9 bases separated the two germline ends. The germline CDR1 and CDR2 sequences are SGHTA and FQGNSA. The CDR3 spans 13 residues. The full variable domain, completed using reference TRBV7-2 and TRBJ1-5, is GAGVSQSPSNKVTEKGKDVELRCDPISGHTALYWYRQSLGQGLEFLIYFQGNSAPDKSGLPSDRFSAERTGGSVSTLTIQRTQQEDSAVYLCASSFRVGQPQHFGDGTRLSIL.

The chain carries TRBV3-1 (or the pseudogene TRBV3-2) and TRBJ1-4, with 7 bases that match TRBD1. The CDR3 extends over 14 amino acids. V was pared by 2 bases and J by 5 bases, with 2 bases of the junction left unmatched. Germline V gene lookup returns CDR1 LGHDT and CDR2 YNNKEL (reference sequence). The DNA for the CDR3 is TGTGCCAGCAGCCAAAGACAGGGAAATGAAAAACTGTTTTTT. It specifies CASSQRQGNEKLFF.

J is TRBJ2-1 and V is TRBV20-1; 7 bases agree with TRBD1. This CDR3 is 20 amino acids long. CDR1 is DFQATT, CDR2 SNEGSKA, per germline (reference sequence). J was trimmed by 1 base and V by 3 bases; bases with no gene match: 21. The CDR3 region has the DNA TGCAGTGCTAGTACTGGGAATTCCCCCCCGCCGGGACAGTCCTACAATGAGCAGTTCTTC. Amino acids: CSASTGNSPPPGQSYNEQFF.

The genes are TRBV7-8 and TRBJ1-2, with D possibly TRBD1 on 5 matching bases. Germline V gives CDR1 SGHVS, CDR2 FQNEAQ. V was clipped by 1 base and J by 6 bases, with 12 bases between them. The CDR3 spans 14 residues. CDR3 loop: CASSLGRDLNGYTF. Written as DNA, the CDR3 is TGTGCCAGCAGCTTAGGCCGGGACTTAAATGGCTACACCTTC. Full variable domain (rest looked up from reference TRBV7-8 and TRBJ1-2): GAGVSQSPRYKVAKRGQDVALRCDPISGHVSLFWYQQALGQGPEFLTYFQNEAQLDKSGLPSDRFFAERPEGSVSTLKIQRTQQEDSAVYLCASSLGRDLNGYTFGSGTRLTVV.

V is TRBV19 and J is TRBJ2-7, with 10 bases matching TRBD1. Losses at the gene ends were 6 bases for V and 3 bases for J; bases not matched to a gene: 11. CDR1 is LNHDA, CDR2 SQIVND, per germline (reference sequence). This CDR3 region has 16 residues. The CDR3 nucleotides read TGTGCCAGTAGCCCACTTTTGGGGACAGGGGTCTACGAGCAGTACTTC. This gives the protein CASSPLLGTGVYEQYF.

The V gene is TRBV6-5, the J gene TRBJ2-5; 7 nucleotides align to TRBD1. After removal of 8 bases from V and 4 bases from J, the junction contained 10 bases not matched to a gene. Germline V CDR1 and CDR2: MNHEY, SVGAGI. This CDR3 is 14 amino acids long. The DNA of the CDR3 is TGTGCCAGCTGCTTGACAGGGTCAGGAGAGACCCAGTACTTC. Its protein is CASCLTGSGETQYF.

This rearrangement joins TRBV2 to TRBJ2-7, with 7 bases that match TRBD1. Germline CDR1 SNHLY, CDR2 FYNNEI. The V segment lost 4 bases and the J segment 3 bases; nucleotides outside the gene matches: 3. This CDR3 is 13 amino acids long. The CDR3 nucleotides read TGTGCCAGCAGTGCGGACAGGTTCTACGAGCAGTACTTC. Amino acid sequence: CASSADRFYEQYF.

V and J are TRBV19 and TRBJ2-7, with 14 bases aligning to TRBD2. J lost 6 bases, V lost 4 bases, and 8 bases had no gene match. CDR3 length: 16 residues. Looked up from germline, CDR1 is LNHDA and CDR2 is SQIVND (reference sequence). CDR3 sequence (DNA): TGTGCCAGTAGTACGGGACTAGCGGGGGCCCCCACCGAGCAGTACTTC. It encodes CASSTGLAGAPTEQYF.

The J gene is TRBJ2-5, the V gene TRBV30; D is perhaps TRBD2 (6 bases). The germline V gene encodes CDR1 GTSNPN and CDR2 SVGIG (reference sequence). With 0 bases removed from V and 5 bases from J, the gap between germline ends came to 13 bases. The CDR3 covers 14 residues. The CDR3 loop reads CAWSVGEVVETQYF. CDR3 DNA: TGTGCCTGGAGTGTCGGGGAGGTGGTTGAGACCCAGTACTTC.

The rearrangement uses TRBV6-5 and TRBJ2-3, with D perhaps TRBD1 (5 bases). Germline V CDR1 and CDR2: MNHEY, SVGAGI. Trimming left V 10 bases short and J 4 bases short, with 12 bases between. The CDR3 has 12 residues. The CDR3 loop reads CAIGALSDTQYF. The CDR3 DNA sequence: TGTGCCATAGGGGCGCTTTCAGATACGCAGTATTTT.

The CDR3 is CASSGGQGTGNTIYF. In DNA, the CDR3 is TGTGCCAGCAGCGGAGGACAGGGAACAGGAAACACCATATATTTT. V gene TRBV9 combines with J gene TRBJ1-3; 8 positions match TRBD1. CDR3 length equals 15 residues. V lost 3 bases, J lost 4 bases, and 6 bases stayed unmatched. The germline CDR1 and CDR2 sequences are SGDLS and YYNGEE. The complete variable domain, with remaining parts taken from reference TRBV9 and TRBJ1-3, reads DSGVTQTPKHLITATGQRVTLRCSPRSGDLSVYWYQQSLDQGLQFLIQYYNGEERAKGNILERFSAQQFPDLHSELNLSSLELGDSALYFCASSGGQGTGNTIYFGEGSWLTVV.

CDR3 sequence: CAISEGGGVYEQYF. CDR3 sequence (DNA): TGTGCCATCAGTGAAGGCGGGGGGGTGTACGAGCAGTACTTC. The chain couples TRBV10-3 to TRBJ2-7, with 9 bases identical to TRBD2. Germline CDR1 and CDR2: ENHRY and SYGVKD. Trimming cost V 3 bases and J 4 bases; bases outside gene matches: 4. The CDR3 sequence is 14 residues long.

V is TRBV5-1 and J is TRBJ2-7; 8 nucleotides align to TRBD1. V lost 4 bases to trimming and J lost 6 bases; unmatched junction nucleotides: 9. The V gene's germline CDR1 is SGHRS and CDR2 YFSETQ. This CDR3 contains 14 residues. The CDR3 spells CASSALPGQGEQYF. CDR3 bases: TGCGCCAGCAGCGCGTTACCCGGACAGGGCGAGCAGTACTTC.

V gene TRBV4-1 combines with J gene TRBJ2-1; tentatively, D is TRBD2 (6 bases). Trimming pared 2 bases from V and 4 bases from J, leaving 18 bases between. The CDR3 contains 17 residues. Germline V gene data show CDR1 as MGHRA and CDR2 as YSYEKL. The CDR3 DNA reads TGCGCCAGCAGCCAAAACCTAGGGACTCCCCTATACAATGAGCAGTTCTTC. Translated, it gives CASSQNLGTPLYNEQFF.

The J gene is TRBJ2-3, the V gene TRBV20-1; D ambiguous. The germline V gene encodes CDR1 DFQATT and CDR2 SNEGSKA (reference sequence). This CDR3 has 11 residues. Between the trimmed V and J ends, which lost 6 bases and 6 bases, there was a span of 10 bases. The CDR3 DNA reads TGCAGTGCCCCCCAGGCGGATACGCAGTATTTT. It yields the protein CSAPQADTQYF.

V usage is TRBV5-1 and J usage is TRBJ2-2, with TRBD1 identical over 7 bases. Germline V lookup: CDR1 SGHRS, CDR2 YFSETQ. The V gene end was trimmed by 7 bases and the J gene end by 2 bases; junction bases not matched to a gene: 5. The CDR3 covers 14 residues. Here the CDR3 reads CASGRDSNTGELFF. Here the CDR3 DNA reads TGCGCCAGCGGTAGGGACAGTAACACCGGGGAGCTGTTTTTT.

This rearrangement joins TRBV5-1 to TRBJ1-4; the match to TRBD1 covers 7 bases. CDR3 size: 13 residues. The V and J ends lost 7 bases and 8 bases, in that order; junction bases with no gene match: 8. From germline, CDR1 is SGHRS and CDR2 YFSETQ. CDR3 loop: CASDRGGGEKLFF. For the CDR3, the DNA is TGCGCCAGCGACCGAGGAGGGGGCGAAAAACTGTTTTTT.

V usage is TRBV13 and J usage is TRBJ2-2; 7 nucleotides agree with TRBD2. The J segment lost 1 base and the V segment lost 5 bases, leaving 10 bases of the junction unmatched. The germline V gene has CDR1 PRHDT and CDR2 FYEKMQ (reference sequence). CDR3 length: 17 residues. The CDR3 spells CASSLGGRGGNTGELFF. The CDR3 DNA reads as TGTGCCAGCAGCCTGGGCGGTCGCGGGGGGAACACCGGGGAGCTGTTTTTT.

This rearrangement joins TRBV5-1 to TRBJ2-5, with a possible D match to TRBD1 (5 bases). Trimming stripped 2 bases from V and 5 bases from J, with 13 bases between. Germline V gene sequence: CDR1 SGHRS, CDR2 YFSETQ. The CDR3 consists of 14 residues. The CDR3 DNA follows: TGCGCCAGCAGCTTTTTAGGGGCGATGGAGACCCAGTACTTC. Its protein is CASSFLGAMETQYF. Looking up the rest from reference TRBV5-1 and TRBJ2-5 gives the full variable domain: KAGVTQTPRYLIKTRGQQVTLSCSPISGHRSVSWYQQTPGQGLQFLFEYFSETQRNKGNFPGRFSGRQFSNSRSEMNVSTLELGDSALYLCASSFLGAMETQYFGPGTRLLVL.

The rearrangement links TRBV5-6 to TRBJ1-2; possibly TRBD1 for D (6 bases). V dropped 0 bases and J dropped 5 bases, with 17 bases sitting between them. Germline CDR1 SGHDT, CDR2 YYEEEE. The CDR3 spans 16 residues. The CDR3 coding sequence is TGTGCCAGCAGCTTGGCTTCAGGGGTAATGGGGTATGGCTACACCTTC. Translation: CASSLASGVMGYGYTF.